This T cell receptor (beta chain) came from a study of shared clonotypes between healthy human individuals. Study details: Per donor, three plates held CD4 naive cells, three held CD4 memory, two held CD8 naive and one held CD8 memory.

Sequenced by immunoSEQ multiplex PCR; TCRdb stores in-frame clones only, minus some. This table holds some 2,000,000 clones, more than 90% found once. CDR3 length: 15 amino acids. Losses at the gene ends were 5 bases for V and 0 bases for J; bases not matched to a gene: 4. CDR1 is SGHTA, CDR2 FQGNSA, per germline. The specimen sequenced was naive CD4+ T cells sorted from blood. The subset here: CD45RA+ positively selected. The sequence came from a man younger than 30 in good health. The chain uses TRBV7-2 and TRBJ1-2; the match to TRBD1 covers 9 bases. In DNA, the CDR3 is TGTGCCAGCAGCAACCGACAGGGGGCTAACTATGGCTACACCTTC. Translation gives CASSNRQGANYGYTF.